This T cell receptor beta chain is from a study of T cell responses to AZD1222 COVID-19 vaccine. Sequencing used immunoSEQ multiplex PCR; TCRdb keeps in-frame clones, though not all of them. This sample carries over 150,000 clones, 80% to 90% of them seen once, and the ten largest clones take under 14%. V dropped 1 base and J dropped 10 bases, with 10 bases sitting between them. The CDR3 is 13 amino acids. Germline V gene lookup returns CDR1 KGHDR and CDR2 SFDVKD. The material was peripheral blood, obtained 28 days after the second AZD1222 dose. This TCR came from an adult who received the AZD1222 COVID-19 vaccine. The V call is TRBV24-1, the J call TRBJ2-1, with D maybe TRBD1 (6 bases). CDR3 nucleotide sequence: TGTGCCACCAGTGATTTCGTAGGGACAGAGCAGTTCTTC. It encodes CATSDFVGTEQFF.